A single sample is the source of the 24 T cell receptor beta chains below, sequenced in a study of blood T cell repertoires in COVID-19. TCRdb keeps only in-frame clones here, not all; method: immunoSEQ multiplex PCR. The sample holds hundreds of thousands of clones, around 91% seen once. The sequenced material came from PBMCs or T cells enriched from blood (not recorded which). These receptors all stem from a man under 40 who had recovered from COVID-19.

The V call is TRBV5-4, the J call TRBJ2-7; D is possibly TRBD1 (5 bases). In germline, CDR1 is SGHNT, CDR2 YYREEE (reference sequence). The CDR3 runs to 16 residues. V was pared by 9 bases and J by 2 bases, with 24 bases between. DNA for the CDR3: TGTGCCATCACCCCCAGTGCGGACACGGTAGCCTACGAGCAGTACTTC. It is translated as CAITPSADTVAYEQYF.

This clone was recorded once. The chain is built from TRBV29-1 and TRBJ1-2, with TRBD1 identical over 7 bases. From germline, CDR1 is SQVTM and CDR2 ANQGSEA. V shed 8 bases and J 2 bases; nucleotides not matched to a gene: 5. CDR3 size: 12 residues. CDR3 in amino acids: CSSGQANYGYTF. CDR3 coding DNA: TGCAGCTCCGGACAGGCAAACTATGGCTACACCTTC.

V is TRBV12-3 or TRBV12-4 and J is TRBJ1-4; no reliable D call. The CDR3 contains 13 residues. V was cut by 8 bases and J by 4 bases, with 11 bases left in between. The CDR3 loop reads CASGLGINEKLFF. DNA for the CDR3: TGTGCCAGCGGCCTAGGCATTAATGAAAAACTGTTTTTT.

This clone appeared once. The junction and the germline gene differ at one end; a read error may be behind it. The chain couples TRBV27 to TRBJ2-7; the match to TRBD1 covers 9 bases. This CDR3 comprises 15 residues. Germline assignment: CDR1 MNHEY and CDR2 SMNVEV (reference sequence). The chain's CDR3 is CASSYAGQGSSEQYF. The CDR3 DNA is TGTGCCAGCAGTTACGCCGGACAGGGGTCCTCCGAGCAGTACTTC.

This sequence joins TRBV7-6 and TRBJ1-3, with a possible D match to TRBD1 (5 bases). Trimming stripped 2 bases from V and 3 bases from J, with 14 bases between. There are 16 residues in the CDR3. Germline lookup yields CDR1 SGHVS and CDR2 FNYEAQ. CDR3 amino acids: CASSLLSTELGNTIYF. Written as DNA, the CDR3 is TGTGCCAGCAGCTTATTGTCGACAGAACTTGGAAACACCATATATTTT.

V and J are TRBV7-9 and TRBJ2-3; the D gene is possibly TRBD2 (5 bases). Trimming took 2 bases from V and 3 from J, leaving 12 bases between them. Germline values: CDR1 SEHNR, CDR2 FQNEAQ (reference sequence). The CDR3 is made up of 15 amino acids. The CDR3 here is CASSLWGAQTDTQYF. CDR3 DNA sequence: TGTGCCAGCAGCTTATGGGGAGCTCAGACAGATACGCAGTATTTT. The full variable domain, in which reference TRBV7-9 and TRBJ2-3 provide the parts outside the CDR3, is DTGVSQNPRHKITKRGQNVTFRCDPISEHNRLYWYRQTLGQGPEFLTYFQNEAQLEKSRLLSDRFSAERPKGSFSTLEIQRTEQGDSAMYLCASSLWGAQTDTQYFGPGTRLTVL.

This clone appeared once. The rearrangement links TRBV27 to TRBJ1-1, with 8 bases matching TRBD1. The CDR3 loop spans 15 amino acids. The V segment lost 3 bases and the J segment 3 bases; nucleotides outside the gene matches: 6. CDR1 MNHEY and CDR2 SMNVEV come from the germline V gene (reference sequence). The CDR3 sequence: CASSFGQGLYTEAFF. The DNA for the CDR3 is TGTGCCAGCAGTTTCGGACAGGGATTGTACACTGAAGCTTTCTTT.

V and J are TRBV5-1 and TRBJ2-1; the match to TRBD2 covers 9 bases. Looked up from germline, CDR1 is SGHRS and CDR2 is YFSETQ. The CDR3 is made up of 16 amino acids. J lost 7 bases, V lost 0 bases, and 8 bases had no gene match. In DNA form, the CDR3 reads TGCGCCAGCAGCTTGGGAGGGGCTAGCGGGGCAAATGAGCAGTTCTTC. Residues: CASSLGGASGANEQFF.

The chain links TRBV27 to TRBJ1-2; TRBD1 agrees at 7 bases. The J segment lost 3 bases and the V segment lost 4 bases, leaving 5 bases of the junction unmatched. The CDR3 has 14 amino acids. Germline V lookup: CDR1 MNHEY, CDR2 SMNVEV (reference sequence). This CDR3 is CASSWDSSDYGYTF. The CDR3, as DNA: TGTGCCAGCAGTTGGGACAGTTCGGACTATGGCTACACCTTC.

This chain connects TRBV27 to TRBJ2-1; 10 nucleotides agree with TRBD2. From germline, CDR1 is MNHEY and CDR2 SMNVEV (reference sequence). The trim removed 7 bases at V and 5 bases at J, leaving 17 bases unmatched. The CDR3 extends over 18 amino acids. CDR3 nucleotides: TGTGCCAGCACCTCTACCCGGACTAGCGGTTTTTGGGACAATGAGCAGTTCTTC. Translation: CASTSTRTSGFWDNEQFF.

This chain joins TRBV4-1 and TRBJ2-7, with TRBD2 matching 15 bases. CDR1 is MGHRA and CDR2 is YSYEKL in the germline V gene. V was pared by 4 bases and J by 1 base, with 8 bases of the junction left unmatched. The CDR3 totals 18 residues. The CDR3 reads CASSRTSGRDGRSYEQYF. The DNA of the CDR3 is TGCGCCAGCAGCCGGACTAGCGGGAGGGACGGTAGGTCCTACGAGCAGTACTTC.

The chain carries TRBV6-5 and TRBJ2-1; D unclear. Trimming left V 6 bases short and J 5 bases short, with 2 bases between. CDR3 length equals 10 residues. Germline CDR1 MNHEY, CDR2 SVGAGI. The CDR3 is CASSNNEQFF. The CDR3 DNA reads as TGTGCCAGCAGCAACAATGAGCAGTTCTTC.

V and J are TRBV7-6 and TRBJ2-2, with 7 bases identical to TRBD1. Germline V CDR1 and CDR2: SGHVS, FNYEAQ. The ends lost 5 bases at V and 4 bases at J; junction bases unmatched: 7. This CDR3 is 15 amino acids long. In DNA form, the CDR3 reads TGTGCCAGCAGCCCCATACAGGGGTTCACCGGGGAGCTGTTTTTT. Residues: CASSPIQGFTGELFF.

The V and J genes are TRBV28 and TRBJ2-3; 8 positions match TRBD2. Germline CDR1 is MDHEN and CDR2 is SYDVKM. The CDR3 runs 16 residues. V gave up 5 bases and J gave up 4 bases; unmatched junction bases: 11. The CDR3 region has the DNA TGTGCCAGCAGTCCACCGAGCGGGAGTGCGGCAGATACGCAGTATTTT. It specifies CASSPPSGSAADTQYF.

The rearrangement joins TRBV11-2 to TRBJ2-3; D is perhaps TRBD2 (5 bases). V was cut by 5 bases and J by 3 bases, with 12 bases left in between. CDR3 length: 14 amino acids. Looked up from germline, CDR1 is SGHAT and CDR2 is FQNNGV. This chain's CDR3 is CASSPYEGTDTQYF. CDR3 nucleotide sequence: TGTGCCAGCAGCCCCTACGAGGGAACAGATACGCAGTATTTT.

V usage is TRBV5-4 and J usage is TRBJ2-7, with 8 bases that match TRBD2. CDR1 is SGHNT, CDR2 YYREEE, per germline (reference sequence). With V trimmed by 6 bases and J by 0 bases, 8 bases remained unmatched. This CDR3 is built from 15 residues. The CDR3: CASTNAGGSSYEQYF. CDR3 sequence (DNA): TGTGCCAGCACCAACGCGGGGGGAAGCTCCTACGAGCAGTACTTC.

This sequence joins TRBV7-9 and TRBJ1-6, with TRBD1 as a possible D gene (5 bases). V lost 5 bases, J lost 8 bases, and 13 bases lay in between. This CDR3 is built from 14 residues. The germline V gene has CDR1 SEHNR and CDR2 FQNEAQ (reference sequence). CDR3 in amino acids: CASSDRTGYSPLHF. The CDR3 DNA reads TGTGCCAGCAGCGATAGAACAGGCTATTCACCCCTCCACTTT.

The J gene is TRBJ2-3, the V gene TRBV11-2; the match to TRBD2 covers 13 bases. Germline V gene sequence: CDR1 SGHAT, CDR2 FQNNGV. There are 17 residues in the CDR3. The J segment lost 4 bases and the V segment lost 5 bases, leaving 9 bases of the junction unmatched. The CDR3 coding sequence is TGTGCCAGCAGCGGGTGGACTAGCGGGAGTTTTTCAGATACGCAGTATTTT. Its protein product is CASSGWTSGSFSDTQYF. Full variable domain (remainder filled in from reference TRBV11-2 and TRBJ2-3): EAGVAQSPRYKIIEKRQSVAFWCNPISGHATLYWYQQILGQGPKLLIQFQNNGVVDDSQLPKDRFSAERLKGVDSTLKIQPAKLEDSAVYLCASSGWTSGSFSDTQYFGPGTRLTVL.

The gene calls are TRBV7-2 and TRBJ2-1; 13 bases align to TRBD2. CDR3 length: 15 residues. Germline lookup yields CDR1 SGHTA and CDR2 FQGNSA. Unmatched junction bases numbered 6, after V lost 1 base and J lost 12 bases. CDR3 sequence (DNA): TGTGCCAGCAGCTTAGGGGGACTAGCGGGGCTAGGGCAGTTCTTC. This gives the protein CASSLGGLAGLGQFF.

The V gene is TRBV6-5, the J gene TRBJ2-1, with D perhaps TRBD2 (5 bases). The ends were cut back, 4 bases at V and 5 bases at J, with 18 bases in the middle. The CDR3 loop spans 16 amino acids. Looked up from germline, CDR1 is MNHEY and CDR2 is SVGAGI. For the CDR3, the DNA is TGTGCCAGCAGTTCACTAGGTGGACGGTTAAACAATGAGCAGTTCTTC. It translates to CASSSLGGRLNNEQFF.

The rearrangement joins TRBV4-1 to TRBJ1-2; TRBD1 matches at 9 bases. This CDR3 has 16 amino acids. CDR1 is MGHRA, CDR2 YSYEKL, per germline. Losses at the gene ends were 1 base for V and 1 base for J; bases not matched to a gene: 4. CDR3 amino acids: CASSQAGTGNNYGYTF. CDR3 nucleotide sequence: TGCGCCAGCAGCCAAGCGGGGACAGGGAATAACTATGGCTACACCTTC.

The gene calls are TRBV28 and TRBJ2-1; D is undetermined. V lost 3 bases and J 6 bases, leaving 15 bases between the germline ends. In germline, CDR1 is MDHEN, CDR2 SYDVKM. This CDR3 is 15 amino acids long. The CDR3 sequence is CASSFGDPPGNEQFF. The DNA for the CDR3 is TGTGCCAGCAGTTTCGGAGATCCACCTGGCAATGAGCAGTTCTTC.

The chain employs TRBV10-1 and TRBJ2-7, with no clear D. Trimming cost V 0 bases and J 4 bases, with 10 bases left between them. The CDR3 consists of 14 residues. Germline assignment: CDR1 WNHNN and CDR2 SYGVQD (reference sequence). The CDR3 sequence is CASSESSLRYEQYF. DNA of the CDR3: TGCGCCAGCAGTGAGTCTAGCTTACGTTACGAGCAGTACTTC.

The chain employs TRBV5-5 and TRBJ2-1, with D perhaps matching TRBD2 (6 bases). Germline loops: CDR1 SGHKS, CDR2 YYEKEE (reference sequence). This CDR3 spans 14 amino acids. Deletions cut 5 bases from V and 5 bases from J, with 14 bases between. This chain's CDR3 is CASRGKAGNNEQFF. The CDR3 DNA is TGTGCCAGCAGGGGAAAAGCGGGTAACAATGAGCAGTTCTTC.